Listed below are T cell receptor beta chains from one sample, sequenced in a study of shared clonotypes between healthy human individuals. Repertoires were generated with immunoSEQ multiplex PCR, while TCRdb's copy carries only in-frame clones and drops some. The sample yields about 820,000 clones, around 93% seen once. Sequenced: naive CD8+ T cells sorted from blood. These receptors were obtained from a man younger than 40 in good health. CDR3s include the opening cysteine and the closing phenylalanine or tryptophan. Fields, in order: CDR3 DNA, CDR3 protein, V gene, D gene, clone size, J gene. D genes are given only for firm matches. Clone size is shown for a subset of rows, as once, few, many or a class of expanded clone.

DNA: TGTGCCAGCAGTTTATCCGTGATTTTGGGACTGCGGCCCTACGAGCAGTACTTC; CDR3: CASSLSVILGLRPYEQYF; V: TRBV28; D: -; size: -; J: TRBJ2-7
DNA: TGCGCCAGCAGCTCGGGCCCCAGCTCCTACAATGAGCAGTTCTTC; CDR3: CASSSGPSSYNEQFF; V: TRBV5-1; D: -; size: -; J: TRBJ2-1
DNA: TGTGCCAGCAGCTTGCAGCTAGCCAAAAACATTCAGTACTTC; CDR3: CASSLQLAKNIQYF; V: TRBV13; D: -; size: -; J: TRBJ2-4
DNA: TGCGCCAGCAGCCCCCCGTTTGGTCAAGAGACCCAGTACTTC; CDR3: CASSPPFGQETQYF; V: TRBV4-1; D: -; size: -; J: TRBJ2-5
DNA: TGTGCCAGCAGAGAGGGACTAGCGGGAGGGGATTACAATGAGCAGTTCTTC; CDR3: CASREGLAGGDYNEQFF; V: TRBV2; D: TRBD2; size: -; J: TRBJ2-1
DNA: TGTGCCAGCAGCGCCGCCGGGGGCGAGCAGTACTTC; CDR3: CASSAAGGEQYF; V: TRBV9; D: -; size: once; J: TRBJ2-7
DNA: TGCGCCAGCAGCACCGGGACAGCCTACGAGCAGTACTTC; CDR3: CASSTGTAYEQYF; V: TRBV4-1; D: TRBD1; size: -; J: TRBJ2-7
DNA: TGTGCCAGCAGCCGAGCGGGAGGAGGGACAGATACGCAGTATTTT; CDR3: CASSRAGGGTDTQYF; V: TRBV7-6; D: TRBD2; size: -; J: TRBJ2-3
DNA: TGTGCCAGCAGTGGGGTGTCAGCTAACTATGGCTACACCTTC; CDR3: CASSGVSANYGYTF; V: TRBV25-1; D: -; size: many; J: TRBJ1-2
DNA: TGTGCCAGTAGTATGGGGCTAGCGCAAGAGACCCAGTACTTC; CDR3: CASSMGLAQETQYF; V: TRBV19; D: -; size: -; J: TRBJ2-5
DNA: TGTGCCGGGGGGGGGCCCTTCAATGAGCAGTTCTTC; CDR3: CAGGGPFNEQFF; V: TRBV2; D: -; size: -; J: TRBJ2-1